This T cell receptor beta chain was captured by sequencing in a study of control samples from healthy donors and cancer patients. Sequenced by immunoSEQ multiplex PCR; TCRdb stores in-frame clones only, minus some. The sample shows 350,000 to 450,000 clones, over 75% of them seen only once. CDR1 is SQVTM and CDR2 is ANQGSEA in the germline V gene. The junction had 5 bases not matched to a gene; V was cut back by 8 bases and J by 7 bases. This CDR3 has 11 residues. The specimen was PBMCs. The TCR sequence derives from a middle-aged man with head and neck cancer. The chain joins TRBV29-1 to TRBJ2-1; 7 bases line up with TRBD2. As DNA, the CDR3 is TGCAGCCCTGGGGGGGGGAATGAGCAGTTCTTC. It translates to CSPGGGNEQFF.